Listed below are T cell receptor beta chains from one sample, sequenced in a study of blood T cell repertoires in COVID-19. The data were produced by immunoSEQ multiplex PCR, yet TCRdb's version contains in-frame clones alone and is incomplete. The sample holds 150,000 to 200,000 clones, around 89% seen once. Sequenced: PBMCs or T cells enriched from blood (not recorded which). The receptors stem from a woman aged 18 to 35 who had recovered from COVID-19. CDR3s include the opening cysteine and the closing phenylalanine or tryptophan. A D gene is named only where the DNA matches it firmly. The listing skips clone size in some rows; elsewhere it reads once, few, many or a size class.

cdr3_nt cdr3_aa clone_size j_call v_call d_call
TGCGCCAGCAGCCCGCTGCTCCGGGACAGGGATTCTGCAGAGACCCAGTACTTC CASSPLLRDRDSAETQYF NA TRBJ2-5 TRBV4-1 TRBD1
TGTGCCAGCAGCGTAGATCCAGGGGCTTACGAGCAGTACTTC CASSVDPGAYEQYF NA TRBJ2-7 TRBV9 NA
TGTGCCAGCGGGCCCAGCGGGGAAGCCTACGAGCAGTACTTC CASGPSGEAYEQYF NA TRBJ2-7 TRBV3-1/TRBV3-2 TRBD2
TGCGCCAGCAGCCGACTAGCGGGCATCACAGATACGCAGTATTTT CASSRLAGITDTQYF NA TRBJ2-3 TRBV4-1 TRBD2
TGTGCCAGCAGCTCTCGACTAGCCATCGGGCAGTACTTC CASSSRLAIGQYF NA TRBJ2-7 TRBV3-1/TRBV3-2 TRBD2
TGTGCCAGCAGTCATTCGGGGGGTCACTATGGCTACACCTTC CASSHSGGHYGYTF NA TRBJ1-2 TRBV7-9 NA
TGTGCCAGCTCCCCGACTACCACTAGCACAGATACGCAGTATTTT CASSPTTTSTDTQYF NA TRBJ2-3 TRBV7-2 NA
TGTGCCAGCTCACAGACCGGGACAGGCGGGATTGGCAATCAGCCCCAGCATTTT CASSQTGTGGIGNQPQHF NA TRBJ1-5 TRBV18 TRBD1
TGTGCCAGCGGGGGACAGGGGTTCATGTATGAGCAGTTCTTC CASGGQGFMYEQFF NA TRBJ2-1 TRBV2 TRBD1
TGTGCCAGCAGCTCACGACTAGCGGGAGGGCTGGATACGCAGTATTTT CASSSRLAGGLDTQYF NA TRBJ2-3 TRBV11-2 TRBD2
TGTGCCAGCGGGGAAGAATCAGGGGGCACTGAAGCTTTCTTT CASGEESGGTEAFF NA TRBJ1-1 TRBV2 TRBD1
TGTGCCAGCAGCCGGGAGGGGACTACGCAGTATTTT CASSREGTTQYF once TRBJ2-3 TRBV7-3 TRBD2
TGTGCCTACGGGACTAGCCGGGGGTACAATGAGCAGTTCTTC CAYGTSRGYNEQFF NA TRBJ2-1 TRBV10-3 TRBD2
TGTGCCAGCAGCGTACCGAGCCGAGTAGGCACAGATACGCAGTATTTT CASSVPSRVGTDTQYF NA TRBJ2-3 TRBV7-2 NA
TGCGCCAGCAGAGTGTGGGGGCTTAGCAGAGGCCCCCGCACCGGGGAGCTGTTTTTT CASRVWGLSRGPRTGELFF once TRBJ2-2 TRBV5-1 NA
TGTGCCAGCAGCGCCAGGGTTGATCAGCCCCAGCATTTT CASSARVDQPQHF NA TRBJ1-5 TRBV9 NA
TGTGCCAGCAGCCAGGGGGTTAGCGAGCATGAAGAGACCCAGTACTTC CASSQGVSEHEETQYF NA TRBJ2-5 TRBV7-6 TRBD1
TGTGCCAGCAGCGTCCCTCTAGCGGGGAATACGCAGTATTTT CASSVPLAGNTQYF NA TRBJ2-3 TRBV7-2 TRBD2
TGTGCCAGCAGTGCACAAACCTATGGCTACACCTTC CASSAQTYGYTF once TRBJ1-2 TRBV2 NA
TGTGCCACCAGCAGAGATCCGTCGGGGGATACGCAGTATTTT CATSRDPSGDTQYF once TRBJ2-3 TRBV15 NA
TGTGCCTGGGGGGGACTCTCCGGAGAGACCCAGTACTTC CAWGGLSGETQYF once TRBJ2-5 TRBV30 NA
TGTGCCAGCAGCCTTCAGGGGGCTGGGACCTACGAGCAGTACTTC CASSLQGAGTYEQYF NA TRBJ2-7 TRBV7-6 TRBD1
TGTGCCTGGAGTGTTCTAACGGGAGAAAAACTGTTTTTT CAWSVLTGEKLFF once TRBJ1-4 TRBV30 NA
TGTGCCAGCTCACTCTCGGGACAGACGAACACTGAAGCTTTCTTT CASSLSGQTNTEAFF NA TRBJ1-1 TRBV18 TRBD1
TGTGCCAGCAGCGCGTTTTCAGGGGGCGCGAGGACTGAAGCTTTCTTT CASSAFSGGARTEAFF once TRBJ1-1 TRBV9 TRBD1
TGTGCCAGCAGTGGGACAGGGACGCCCTTAAACACTGAAGCTTTCTTT CASSGTGTPLNTEAFF NA TRBJ1-1 TRBV28 TRBD1
TGTGCCAGTAGTACCCTAGCGTCAACCTACAATGAGCAGTTCTTC CASSTLASTYNEQFF NA TRBJ2-1 TRBV19 NA
TGTGCCAGCAGCTTGGGGGCAGGTGGAGATACGCAGTATTTT CASSLGAGGDTQYF NA TRBJ2-3 TRBV7-9 NA
TGCGCCAGCAGCCAAGATTTCGGGAGGAGCTACACCTTC CASSQDFGRSYTF once TRBJ1-2 TRBV4-1 NA
TGTGCCACCTATTTTAAGCGGGAGGTAGATACGCAGTATTTT CATYFKREVDTQYF NA TRBJ2-3 TRBV12-2 NA
TGTGCCTGGAGTCAAGGGGAAACAACTAATCAGCCCCAGCATTTT CAWSQGETTNQPQHF NA TRBJ1-5 TRBV30 NA
TGTGCCAGCAGCTTGGAACAGGGGGAATACAATGAGCAGTTCTTC CASSLEQGEYNEQFF NA TRBJ2-1 TRBV5-4 TRBD1
TGTGCCAGCAGTTTACTAGCGGGAGTTGTTGAGCAGTTCTTC CASSLLAGVVEQFF NA TRBJ2-1 TRBV28 TRBD2
TGCGCCAGCAGCCACAAGACCACGATAGCGGGAGTTATCACAGATACGCAGTATTTT CASSHKTTIAGVITDTQYF NA TRBJ2-3 TRBV4-3 TRBD2
TGCAGTGCTAGTCTTGGCGGGAGTATTTACGAGCAGTACTTC CSASLGGSIYEQYF NA TRBJ2-7 TRBV20-1 TRBD2
TGTGCCAGCAGCCCAGGGACAACGAGCAATCAGCCCCAGCATTTT CASSPGTTSNQPQHF NA TRBJ1-5 TRBV27 NA
TGTGCCAGCTCACCACGATCGGGAGGGCAAGGCACCGGGGAGCTGTTTTTT CASSPRSGGQGTGELFF NA TRBJ2-2 TRBV18 TRBD2
TGTGCCAGCACCATCCAGTCCGGAGCTGAAACCAAACAAGAGACCCAGTACTTC CASTIQSGAETKQETQYF NA TRBJ2-5 TRBV28 NA
TGTGCCAGCAGCCAAGATGGAGGCGATGAGCAGTTCTTC CASSQDGGDEQFF NA TRBJ2-1 TRBV14 NA
TGCGCCAGCAGGACTGTTAGCGGGAGCTCGGATAATGAGCAGTTCTTC CASRTVSGSSDNEQFF NA TRBJ2-1 TRBV5-1 TRBD2
TGTGCCAGCAGCTTACCAGGACAGGGAAAGAATGGCTACACCTTC CASSLPGQGKNGYTF NA TRBJ1-2 TRBV7-8 TRBD1
TGTGCCAGCAGTGAATCGAGATGGACAGGGAACCCAGATACGCAGTATTTT CASSESRWTGNPDTQYF NA TRBJ2-3 TRBV6-1 TRBD1
TGTGCCAGCAGTCTCCAATCTGACAGGGAGGCAAATAGCTATGGCTACACCTTC CASSLQSDREANSYGYTF NA TRBJ1-2 TRBV6-6 TRBD1